The 10 T cell receptor beta chains reported below all come from one sample, sequenced in a study of response to subunit inactivated influenza vaccine. TCRdb analysed the RT-PCR reads with MiXCR anew, one entry per CDR3 protein. The sample carries 150,000 or so distinct CDR3 sequences, about 11% recorded once. The sequenced sample was non-naive T cells sorted from PBMCs, obtained around seven weeks after vaccination. The receptor source for this set is a man aged 50 to 60 who received an inactivated influenza vaccine.

This chain uses TRBV12-3 or TRBV12-4 with TRBJ2-2, with D uncertain. The CDR3 spans 15 residues. V dropped 1 base and J dropped 0 bases, with 6 bases sitting between them. Written as DNA, the CDR3 is TGTGCCAGCAGTTTAGGCCGGCCGAACACCGGGGAGCTGTTTTTT. Protein sequence: CASSLGRPNTGELFF.

This chain joins TRBV12-3 or TRBV12-4 and TRBJ2-1, with TRBD1 as a possible D gene (5 bases). The CDR3 covers 18 residues. Here the CDR3 DNA reads TGTACCATCAGTTCCGCCGTGGGTTCCAGACAGAAATACAATGAGCAGTTCTTC. Amino acids: CTISSAVGSRQKYNEQFF.

This chain connects TRBV6-2 or TRBV6-3 to TRBJ1-6; possibly TRBD1 for D (6 bases). This CDR3 has 16 amino acids. The V gene's germline CDR1 is MNHEY and CDR2 SVGEGT. The V end lost 7 bases, the J end lost 9 bases, and 22 bases lay between the germline ends. The CDR3 region has the DNA TGTGCCAGCACCCCTTCAGGAGGGGGAAATGCTTCACCCCTCCACTTT. Protein sequence: CASTPSGGGNASPLHF.

This clonotype has a single count. This sequence joins TRBV5-6 and TRBJ2-7; 9 nucleotides match TRBD1. V shed 7 bases, J shed 2 bases, and the junction held 7 bases outside the gene matches. Per the germline V gene, CDR1 is SGHDT and CDR2 is YYEEEE. The CDR3 loop spans 14 amino acids. The CDR3 sequence is CASGIRDRAYEQYF. In DNA form, the CDR3 reads TGTGCCAGCGGCATCCGGGACAGGGCCTACGAGCAGTACTTC.

This clonotype has only a few counts. This sequence joins TRBV18 and TRBJ2-6, with D hard to call. Germline CDR1 and CDR2: KGHSH and LQKENI. V lost 1 base and J lost 0, with 10 bases in between. The CDR3 is 17 amino acids. The CDR3 DNA reads TGTGCCAGCTCACCACGATCAGGCAACTCTGGGGCCAACGTCCTGACTTTC. This encodes CASSPRSGNSGANVLTF.

This clonotype appeared many times. The J gene is TRBJ2-7, the V gene TRBV27, with 7 bases that match TRBD1. Trimming removed 7 bases from V and 5 bases from J; junction bases left unmatched: 2. CDR1 is MNHEY, CDR2 SMNVEV, per germline (reference sequence). This CDR3 spans 11 amino acids. The CDR3 region is CASTGGHEQYF. CDR3 in DNA: TGTGCCAGCACAGGGGGACACGAGCAGTACTTC.

The chain joins TRBV27 to TRBJ2-5, with TRBD2 identical over 9 bases. In germline, CDR1 is MNHEY, CDR2 SMNVEV (reference sequence). The ends lost 3 bases at V and 3 bases at J; junction bases unmatched: 5. The CDR3 is 15 residues long. For the CDR3, the DNA is TGTGCCAGCAGTTTGGGGACTAGCCGAAAAGAGACCCAGTACTTC. This encodes CASSLGTSRKETQYF.

This clonotype was recorded many times. The V gene is TRBV6-5, the J gene TRBJ2-3; 7 nucleotides agree with TRBD2. The V and J ends lost 6 bases and 1 base, in that order; junction bases with no gene match: 7. CDR1 and CDR2 (germline): MNHEY, SVGAGI. This CDR3 is 15 amino acids long. The CDR3 loop reads CASRSRLAGTDTQYF. CDR3 nucleotide sequence: TGTGCCAGCAGGTCCCGACTAGCTGGCACAGATACGCAGTATTTT.

This clonotype occurred a few times. The genes are TRBV20-1 and TRBJ2-5; 9 bases align to TRBD2. The V gene end was trimmed by 3 bases and the J gene end by 5 bases; junction bases not matched to a gene: 13. Germline V gene sequence: CDR1 DFQATT, CDR2 SNEGSKA (reference sequence). This CDR3 has 16 amino acids. The CDR3 loop is CSASRAIAGVGETQYF. In DNA form, the CDR3 reads TGCAGTGCTAGCAGGGCCATAGCGGGAGTCGGGGAGACCCAGTACTTC.

This clonotype was observed a few times. The chain joins TRBV3-1 to TRBJ2-5, with D possibly TRBD2 on 6 matching bases. The V gene lost 4 bases and the J gene lost 1 base, with 16 bases spanning the gap. The germline gives CDR1 LGHDT, CDR2 YNNKEL (reference sequence). The CDR3 sequence is 16 residues long. The DNA of the CDR3 is TGTGCCAGCAGCCTACGGACTACCCTATCCCAAGAGACCCAGTACTTC. This sequence encodes CASSLRTTLSQETQYF.